This T cell receptor beta chain derives from a study of regulatory T cells in long-lasting Graves disease (dated by TCRdb to about 2021). In the study overall: Persistent Graves' disease was defined as persistently positive TSH receptor autoantibodies together with antithyroid drug treatment for over 5 years. The study was registered as a clinical trial and conducted in China. TCR sequencing covered 13 persistent and approximately 20 newly diagnosed Graves' disease patients, 33 samples in total. Patients with persistent Graves' disease were compared with patients with newly diagnosed Graves' disease using TCR sequencing and RNA sequencing of peripheral blood. On average, persistent Graves' disease patients in the clinical cohort had been on antithyroid drugs for around 9.5 years. Summary of the overall study and its limitations: Only peripheral blood was studied, because thyroid tissue, the primary lesion, was inaccessible. The small sample size was acknowledged by the authors as a limitation that may reduce accuracy. Persistent disease showed preferential use of TRBV28, TRBJ1-2 and TRBJ2-5, whereas newly diagnosed disease favored TRBV20-1 and TRBJ2-1. Persistent Graves' disease patients showed lower TCR Shannon entropy and fewer highly expanded clones than newly diagnosed patients, suggesting clonal expansion. Persistent patients shared more public clonotypes among themselves (more than 2,500) than newly diagnosed patients did (over 900). Sequencing and analysis were limited to the TCR beta chain.

Library construction relied on multiplex PCR. Instrument used: Illumina HiSeq 4000. To build TCR beta libraries, CDR3 regions were amplified by Arm-PCR using iRepertoire HTBI primers. Before sequencing, the PCR products went through gel purification. The paper's processing steps were these. Across samples, around 58 TRBV and roughly 15 TRBJ segments were identified and used for gene usage analysis of CDR3 amino acid clonotypes. COPE and FqMerger were used to merge the filtered high-quality paired reads into contigs. Contigs were aligned with BLAST to IMGT TRBV, TRBD and TRBJ reference genes, and CDR3 was defined per IMGT. Highly expanded clones were defined as clonotypes with a frequency above 0.1%. Shannon entropy served as the measure of repertoire diversity, while the Gini coefficient captured V-J evenness. Public clonotypes were defined as clonotypes shared by more than one individual. In-frame beta chains were kept once TCRdb had trimmed the public reads at Q25 with fastp and called clones with MiXCR. Each entry is one CDR3 protein sequence, shown with its most common DNA and genes. The V and J calls reflect TCRdb's pipeline rather than the authors' work. The sample data list 300,000 to 500,000 distinct CDR3 sequences, and around 21% of these were observed just once. The ten largest clones represent about a fifth of the sample.

The meaning of the sample's time point label: persistent/refractory GD, antithyroid drugs over 5 years with positive TRAb. RNA was extracted from PBMCs in TRIzol for both TCR sequencing and RNA sequencing. The diagnosis of Graves' disease was made according to American Thyroid Association guidelines. Patients were recruited from an endocrinology department in Xi'an, China. Each patient gave approximately 9.7 milliliters of peripheral blood, collected in an EDTA anticoagulant tube. Ficoll Paque Plus density gradient separation was used to isolate PBMCs, and no further T cell sorting was done. An Agilent 2100 Bioanalyzer and agarose gel were used to check RNA quality, and a NanoDrop 2000 was used to measure RNA concentration. There are many counts of this clonotype. Its antigen is not yet known. No qualities accompany the bases; no much larger clone lies one base away. The germline V gene yields MDHEN for CDR1 and SYDVKM for CDR2. Unmatched junction bases come to 6, with V trimmed by 7 bases and J by 3 bases. Including cysteine and phenylalanine, the CDR3 has 13 amino acids. Only the CDR3 DNA stays, 39 bases, in frame from base 1.

The chain uses TRBV28 and TRBJ2-7; 7 nucleotides in the junction match TRBD2. The clonotype originates from a female donor with Graves disease. Sequenced material: peripheral blood mononuclear cells (PBMCs), taken when the disease was refractory, from a patient treated with antithyroid drugs. The DNA sequence reads TGTGCCAGCACCCCAACGGGGGGCTACGAGCAGTACTTC. Its coded protein is CASTPTGGYEQYF.